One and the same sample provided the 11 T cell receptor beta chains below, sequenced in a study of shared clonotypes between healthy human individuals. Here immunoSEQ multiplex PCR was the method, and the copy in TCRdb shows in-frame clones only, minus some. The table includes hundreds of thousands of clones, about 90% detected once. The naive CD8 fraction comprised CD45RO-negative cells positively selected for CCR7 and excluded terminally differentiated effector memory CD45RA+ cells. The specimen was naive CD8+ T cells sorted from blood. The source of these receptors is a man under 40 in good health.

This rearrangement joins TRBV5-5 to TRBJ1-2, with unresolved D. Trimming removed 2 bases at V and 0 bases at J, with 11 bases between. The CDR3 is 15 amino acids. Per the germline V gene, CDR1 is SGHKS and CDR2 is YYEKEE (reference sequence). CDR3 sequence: CASSLGPLANYGYTF. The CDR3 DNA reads TGTGCCAGCAGCTTAGGCCCGTTGGCTAACTATGGCTACACCTTC.

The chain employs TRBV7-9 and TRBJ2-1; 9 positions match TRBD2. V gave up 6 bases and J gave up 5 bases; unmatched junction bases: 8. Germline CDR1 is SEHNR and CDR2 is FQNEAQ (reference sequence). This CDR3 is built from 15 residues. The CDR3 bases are TGTGCCAGCAGACTTACTAGCGGGCCAGACAATGAGCAGTTCTTC. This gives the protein CASRLTSGPDNEQFF.

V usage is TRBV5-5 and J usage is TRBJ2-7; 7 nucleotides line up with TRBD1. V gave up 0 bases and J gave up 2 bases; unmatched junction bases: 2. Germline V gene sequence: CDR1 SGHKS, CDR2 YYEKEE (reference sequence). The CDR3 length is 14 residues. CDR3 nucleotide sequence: TGTGCCAGCAGCTTGGGGCAGGGGGCCTACGAGCAGTACTTC. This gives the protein CASSLGQGAYEQYF.

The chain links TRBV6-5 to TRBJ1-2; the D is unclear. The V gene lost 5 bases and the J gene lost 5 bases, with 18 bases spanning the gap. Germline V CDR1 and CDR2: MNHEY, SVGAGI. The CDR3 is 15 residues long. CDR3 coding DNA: TGTGCCAGCAGTGCGATGTCGGGCGGCCTATATGGCTACACCTTC. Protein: CASSAMSGGLYGYTF.

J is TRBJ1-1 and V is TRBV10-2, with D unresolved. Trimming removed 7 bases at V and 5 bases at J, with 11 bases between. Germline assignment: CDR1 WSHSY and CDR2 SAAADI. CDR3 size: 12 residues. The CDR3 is CASMTGGTEAFF. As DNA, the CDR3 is TGCGCCAGCATGACCGGTGGGACTGAAGCTTTCTTT.

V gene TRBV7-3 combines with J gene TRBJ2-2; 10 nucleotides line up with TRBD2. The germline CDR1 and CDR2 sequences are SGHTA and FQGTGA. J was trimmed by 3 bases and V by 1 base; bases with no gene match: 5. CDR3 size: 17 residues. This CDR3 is CASSLKPLAGDTGELFF. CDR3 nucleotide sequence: TGTGCCAGCAGCTTAAAACCCCTAGCGGGGGACACCGGGGAGCTGTTTTTT.

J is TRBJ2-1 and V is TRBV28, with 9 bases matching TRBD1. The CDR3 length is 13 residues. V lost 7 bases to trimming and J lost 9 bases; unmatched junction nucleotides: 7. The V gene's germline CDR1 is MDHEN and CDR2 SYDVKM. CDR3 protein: CASNPGQGREQFF. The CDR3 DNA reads TGTGCCAGCAATCCGGGACAGGGCCGTGAGCAGTTCTTC.

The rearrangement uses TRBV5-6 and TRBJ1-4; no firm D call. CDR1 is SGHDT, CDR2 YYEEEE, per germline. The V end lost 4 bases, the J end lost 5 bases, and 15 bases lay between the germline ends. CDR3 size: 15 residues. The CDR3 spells CASSQNGRLNEKLFF. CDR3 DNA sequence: TGTGCCAGCAGCCAGAACGGACGGTTAAATGAAAAACTGTTTTTT.

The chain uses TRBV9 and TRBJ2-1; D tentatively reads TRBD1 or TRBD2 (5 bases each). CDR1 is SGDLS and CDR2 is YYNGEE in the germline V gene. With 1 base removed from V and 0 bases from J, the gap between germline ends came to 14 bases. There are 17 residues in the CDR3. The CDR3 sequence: CASSVSGRDRSYNEQFF. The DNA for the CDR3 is TGTGCCAGCAGCGTATCGGGCCGGGACCGCTCCTACAATGAGCAGTTCTTC. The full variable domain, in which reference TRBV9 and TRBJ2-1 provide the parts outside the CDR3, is DSGVTQTPKHLITATGQRVTLRCSPRSGDLSVYWYQQSLDQGLQFLIQYYNGEERAKGNILERFSAQQFPDLHSELNLSSLELGDSALYFCASSVSGRDRSYNEQFFGPGTRLTVL.

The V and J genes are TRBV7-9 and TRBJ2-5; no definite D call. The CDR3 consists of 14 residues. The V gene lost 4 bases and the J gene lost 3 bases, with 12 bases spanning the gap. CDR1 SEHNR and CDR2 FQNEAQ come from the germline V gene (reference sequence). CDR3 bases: TGTGCCAGCAGCTCTTCCCGGCAAAAAGAGACCCAGTACTTC. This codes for CASSSSRQKETQYF.

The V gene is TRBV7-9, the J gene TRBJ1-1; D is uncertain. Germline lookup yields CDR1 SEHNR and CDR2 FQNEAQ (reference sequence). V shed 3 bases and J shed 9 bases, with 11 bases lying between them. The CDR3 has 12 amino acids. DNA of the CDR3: TGTGCCAGCAGCTTGGATCGCGATAAAGCTTTCTTT. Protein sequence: CASSLDRDKAFF.